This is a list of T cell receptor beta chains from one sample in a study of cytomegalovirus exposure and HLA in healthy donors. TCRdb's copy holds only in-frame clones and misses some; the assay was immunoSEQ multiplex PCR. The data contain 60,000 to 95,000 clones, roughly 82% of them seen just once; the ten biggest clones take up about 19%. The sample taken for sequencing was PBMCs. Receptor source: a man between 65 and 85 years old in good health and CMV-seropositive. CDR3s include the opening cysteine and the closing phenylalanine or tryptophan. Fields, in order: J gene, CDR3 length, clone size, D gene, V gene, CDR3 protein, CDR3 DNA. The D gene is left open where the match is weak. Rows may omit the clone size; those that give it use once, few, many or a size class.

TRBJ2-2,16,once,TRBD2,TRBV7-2,CASSLKAGGSTGELFF,TGTGCCAGCAGCTTAAAAGCGGGGGGGAGCACCGGGGAGCTGTTTTTT
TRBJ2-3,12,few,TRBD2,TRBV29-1,CSVAGTSATQYF,TGCAGCGTTGCCGGGACTAGCGCTACGCAGTATTTT
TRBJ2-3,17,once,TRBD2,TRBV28,CASSLAGLAGFTDTQYF,TGTGCCAGCAGTTTAGCGGGACTAGCGGGATTCACAGATACGCAGTATTTT
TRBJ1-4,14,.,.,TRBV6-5,CASSLGPAREKLFF,TGTGCCAGCAGTCTTGGGCCCGCCCGGGAAAAACTGTTTTTT
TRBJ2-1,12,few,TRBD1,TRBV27,CATSRTGNEQFF,TGTGCCACCTCTAGGACAGGGAATGAGCAGTTCTTC
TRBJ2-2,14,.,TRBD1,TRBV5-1,CASSEQGVDGELFF,TGCGCCAGCAGCGAACAGGGGGTGGACGGGGAGCTGTTTTTT
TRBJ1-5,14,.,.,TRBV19,CASTATGVGQPQHF,TGTGCCAGTACCGCTACCGGGGTTGGACAGCCCCAGCATTTT
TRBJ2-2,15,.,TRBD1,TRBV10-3,CAISGQGPDTGELFF,TGTGCCATCAGCGGACAGGGGCCCGACACCGGGGAGCTGTTTTTT
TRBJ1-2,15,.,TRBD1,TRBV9,CASSVEWTGVGGYTF,TGTGCCAGCAGCGTAGAGTGGACAGGGGTTGGTGGCTACACCTTC
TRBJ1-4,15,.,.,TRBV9,CASSGQPNPGEKLFF,TGTGCCAGCAGCGGACAGCCCAACCCGGGCGAAAAACTGTTTTTT
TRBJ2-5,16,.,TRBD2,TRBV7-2,CASSFGLAGGFETQYF,TGTGCCAGCAGCTTCGGTTTAGCGGGAGGGTTTGAGACCCAGTACTTC
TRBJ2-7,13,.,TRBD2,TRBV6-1,CASLGRALGEQYF,TGTGCCAGCCTAGGGAGGGCCCTCGGCGAGCAGTACTTC
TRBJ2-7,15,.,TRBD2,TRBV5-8,CASSSGLASYYEQYF,TGTGCCAGCAGCTCCGGACTAGCGTCTTACTACGAGCAGTACTTC
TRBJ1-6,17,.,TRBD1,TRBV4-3,CASSQDLKGQGGPPLHF,TGCGCCAGCAGCCAAGATTTAAAGGGACAGGGCGGCCCACCGCTCCACTTT
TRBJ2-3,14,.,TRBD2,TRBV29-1,CSVKGLAGPDTQYF,TGCAGCGTTAAAGGACTAGCGGGTCCAGATACGCAGTATTTT
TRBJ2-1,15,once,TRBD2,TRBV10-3,CAISSTSREVNEQFF,TGTGCCATCAGCTCGACTAGTCGGGAGGTTAATGAGCAGTTCTTC
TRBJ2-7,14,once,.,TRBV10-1,CASSEGRGTYEQYF,TGCGCCAGCAGTGAGGGTAGAGGGACCTACGAGCAGTACTTC
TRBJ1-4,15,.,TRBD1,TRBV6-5,CASSYSGQMNEKLFF,TGTGCCAGCAGTTACTCGGGACAGATGAATGAAAAACTGTTTTTT
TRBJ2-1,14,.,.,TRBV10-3,CAISGQGGSNEQFF,TGTGCCATCAGTGGGCAGGGGGGATCCAATGAGCAGTTCTTC
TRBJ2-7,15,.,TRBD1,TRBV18,CASSPPGQGAYEQYF,TGTGCCAGCTCACCACCCGGACAGGGGGCATACGAGCAGTACTTC
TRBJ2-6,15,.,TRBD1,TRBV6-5,CASSPTGYGANVLTF,TGTGCCAGCAGTCCGACAGGGTACGGGGCCAACGTCCTGACTTTC
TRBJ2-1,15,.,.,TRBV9,CASSYTGQMYNEQFF,TGTGCCAGCAGCTATACCGGACAGATGTACAATGAGCAGTTCTTC
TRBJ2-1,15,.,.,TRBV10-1,CASSNGRSSYNEQFF,TGCGCCAGCAGCAACGGTCGAAGCTCCTACAATGAGCAGTTCTTC
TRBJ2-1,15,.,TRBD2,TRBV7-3,CASSLTGLAGGQQFF,TGTGCCAGCAGCTTAACAGGGCTAGCGGGGGGCCAGCAGTTCTTC
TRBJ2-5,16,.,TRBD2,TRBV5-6,CASSLAGSSGQETQYF,TGTGCCAGCAGCTTGGCCGGGTCTAGCGGCCAAGAGACCCAGTACTTC
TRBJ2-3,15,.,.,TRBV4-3,CASSQGGGGLDTQYF,TGCGCCAGCAGCCAAGGGGGCGGGGGCCTCGATACGCAGTATTTT
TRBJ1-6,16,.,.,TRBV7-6,CASGYRASSYNSPLHF,TGTGCCAGCGGATACAGGGCCAGCTCCTATAATTCACCCCTCCACTTT
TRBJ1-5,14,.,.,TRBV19,CASSNRASNQPQHF,TGTGCCAGTTCAAACAGGGCCAGCAATCAGCCCCAGCATTTT
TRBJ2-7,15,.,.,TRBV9,CASSVAIGVPYEQYF,TGTGCCAGCAGCGTAGCGATTGGAGTCCCCTACGAGCAGTACTTC
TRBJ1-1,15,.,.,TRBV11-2,CASSSHLTVNTEAFF,TGTGCCAGCAGCTCCCATCTGACAGTGAACACTGAAGCTTTCTTT
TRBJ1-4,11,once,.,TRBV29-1,CSAFLNEKLFF,TGCAGCGCCTTTTTGAATGAAAAACTGTTTTTT
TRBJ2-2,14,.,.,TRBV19,CASSIQGSSGELFF,TGTGCCAGTAGTATCCAGGGGAGTTCCGGGGAGCTGTTTTTT
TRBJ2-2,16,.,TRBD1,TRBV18,CASSLQGTENTGELFF,TGTGCCAGCTCACTACAGGGGACGGAGAACACCGGGGAGCTGTTTTTT
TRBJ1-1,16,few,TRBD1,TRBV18,CASSTQQGAGDTEAFF,TGTGCCAGCTCAACACAACAGGGGGCAGGAGACACTGAAGCTTTCTTT
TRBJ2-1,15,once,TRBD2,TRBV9,CASSGSGLSYNEQFF,TGTGCCAGCAGCGGTAGCGGGCTCTCCTACAATGAGCAGTTCTTC
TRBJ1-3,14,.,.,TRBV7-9,CASSNTGFGNTIYF,TGTGCCAGCAGCAATACAGGGTTCGGAAACACCATATATTTT
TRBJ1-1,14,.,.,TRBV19,CASSTGRLNTEAFF,TGTGCCAGTAGTACCGGGAGACTGAACACTGAAGCTTTCTTT
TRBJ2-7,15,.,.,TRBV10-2,CASRVAAGQPMEQYF,TGCGCCAGCAGAGTGGCGGCGGGACAGCCTATGGAGCAGTACTTC
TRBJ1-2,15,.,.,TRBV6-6,CASSYSGTGNYGYTF,TGTGCCAGCAGTTATTCGGGTACAGGGAACTATGGCTACACCTTC
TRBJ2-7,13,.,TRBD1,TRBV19,CASQDRVLNEQYF,TGTGCCAGCCAGGACAGGGTACTAAACGAGCAGTACTTC
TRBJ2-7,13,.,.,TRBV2,CASSRGFSYEQYF,TGTGCCAGCAGTAGAGGGTTCTCCTACGAGCAGTACTTC
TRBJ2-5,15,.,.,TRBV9,CASSRQVGPQETQYF,TGTGCCAGCAGCCGCCAAGTGGGGCCCCAAGAGACCCAGTACTTC